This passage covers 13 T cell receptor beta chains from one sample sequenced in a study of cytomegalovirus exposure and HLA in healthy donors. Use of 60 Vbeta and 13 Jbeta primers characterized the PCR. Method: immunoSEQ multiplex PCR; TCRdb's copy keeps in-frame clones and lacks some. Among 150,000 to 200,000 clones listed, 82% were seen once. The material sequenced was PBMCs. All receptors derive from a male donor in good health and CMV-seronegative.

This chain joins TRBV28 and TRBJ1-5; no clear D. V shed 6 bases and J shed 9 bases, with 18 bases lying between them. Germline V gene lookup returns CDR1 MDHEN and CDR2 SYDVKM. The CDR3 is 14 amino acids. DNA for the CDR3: TGTGCCAGCAGGAGAAATGGAGGAGGTCGGCCCCAGCATTTT. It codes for CASRRNGGGRPQHF. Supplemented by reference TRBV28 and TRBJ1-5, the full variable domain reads DVKVTQSSRYLVKRTGEKVFLECVQDMDHENMFWYRQDPGLGLRLIYFSYDVKMKEKGDIPEGYSVSREKKERFSLILESASTNQTSMYLCASRRNGGGRPQHFGDGTRLSIL.

CDR3 coding DNA: TGTGCCAGCAGCTTTATAGCGGGGGGGAACACAGATACGCAGTATTTT. Protein: CASSFIAGGNTDTQYF. The chain links TRBV7-3 to TRBJ2-3, with TRBD2 matching 11 bases. The CDR3 length is 16 residues. Germline V CDR1 and CDR2: SGHTA, FQGTGA. V shed 3 bases and J 2 bases; nucleotides not matched to a gene: 4.

CDR3 DNA sequence: TGTGCCAGCAGCTTGATTATCGGAGACACTGAAGCTTTCTTT. Its protein product is CASSLIIGDTEAFF. The chain couples TRBV5-5 to TRBJ1-1, with unresolved D. The V gene's germline CDR1 is SGHKS and CDR2 YYEKEE (reference sequence). Trimming removed 1 base from V and 3 bases from J, with 10 bases in between. CDR3 length equals 14 residues.

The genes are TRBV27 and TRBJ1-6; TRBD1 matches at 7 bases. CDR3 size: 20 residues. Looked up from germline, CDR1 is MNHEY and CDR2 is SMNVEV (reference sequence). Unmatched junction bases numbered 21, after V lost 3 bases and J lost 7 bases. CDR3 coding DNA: TGTGCCAGCAGTTTCCGACCCGGGACAGCCTATAATGAGGGAAATTCACCCCTCCACTTT. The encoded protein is CASSFRPGTAYNEGNSPLHF.

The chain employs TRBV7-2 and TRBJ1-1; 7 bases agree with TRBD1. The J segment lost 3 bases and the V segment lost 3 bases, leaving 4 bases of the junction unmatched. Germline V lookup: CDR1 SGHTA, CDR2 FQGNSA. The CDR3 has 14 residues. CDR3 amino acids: CASSLDRWHTEAFF. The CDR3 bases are TGTGCCAGCAGCTTGGACAGGTGGCACACTGAAGCTTTCTTT.

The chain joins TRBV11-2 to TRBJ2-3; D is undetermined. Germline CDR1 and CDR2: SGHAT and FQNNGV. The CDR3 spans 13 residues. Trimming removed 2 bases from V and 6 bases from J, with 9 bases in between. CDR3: CASSLSIGDTQYF. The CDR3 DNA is TGTGCCAGCAGCTTATCAATCGGGGATACGCAGTATTTT.

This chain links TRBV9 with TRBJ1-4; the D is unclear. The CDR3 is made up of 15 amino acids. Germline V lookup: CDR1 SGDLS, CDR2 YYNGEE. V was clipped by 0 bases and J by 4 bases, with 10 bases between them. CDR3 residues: CASSVDRHNNEKLFF. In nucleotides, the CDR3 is TGTGCCAGCAGCGTAGATCGCCACAATAATGAAAAACTGTTTTTT.

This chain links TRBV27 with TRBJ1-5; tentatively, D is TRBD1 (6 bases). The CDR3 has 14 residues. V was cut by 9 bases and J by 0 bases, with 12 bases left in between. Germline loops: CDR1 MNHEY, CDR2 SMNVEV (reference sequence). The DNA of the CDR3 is TGTGCCAGACAGACAGGTAGTAGCAATCAGCCCCAGCATTTT. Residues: CARQTGSSNQPQHF.

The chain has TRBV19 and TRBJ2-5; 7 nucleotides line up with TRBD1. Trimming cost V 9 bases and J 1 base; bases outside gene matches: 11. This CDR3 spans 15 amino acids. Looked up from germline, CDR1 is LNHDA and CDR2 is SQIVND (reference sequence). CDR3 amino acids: CASRRTGLLQETQYF. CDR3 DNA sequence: TGTGCCAGCCGAAGGACAGGCCTCCTCCAAGAGACCCAGTACTTC.

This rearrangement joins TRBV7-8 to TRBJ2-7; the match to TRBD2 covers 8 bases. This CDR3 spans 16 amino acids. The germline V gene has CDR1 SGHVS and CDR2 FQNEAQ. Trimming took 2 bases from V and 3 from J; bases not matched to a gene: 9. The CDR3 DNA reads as TGTGCCAGCAGCTTAAGGCCGGGGGGGTCCTACTACGAGCAGTACTTC. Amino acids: CASSLRPGGSYYEQYF.

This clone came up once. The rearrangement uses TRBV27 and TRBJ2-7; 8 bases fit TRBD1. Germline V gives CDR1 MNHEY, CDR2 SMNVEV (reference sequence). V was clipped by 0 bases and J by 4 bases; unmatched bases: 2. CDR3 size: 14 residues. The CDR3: CASSLSHRGYEQYF. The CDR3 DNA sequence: TGTGCCAGCAGTTTATCGCACAGGGGGTACGAGCAGTACTTC.

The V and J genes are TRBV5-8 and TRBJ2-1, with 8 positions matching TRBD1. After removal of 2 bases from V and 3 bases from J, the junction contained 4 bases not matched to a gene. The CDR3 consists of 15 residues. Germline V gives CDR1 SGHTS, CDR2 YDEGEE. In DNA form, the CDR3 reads TGTGCCAGCAGCTTTGGACAGGGAATCTACAATGAGCAGTTCTTC. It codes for CASSFGQGIYNEQFF.

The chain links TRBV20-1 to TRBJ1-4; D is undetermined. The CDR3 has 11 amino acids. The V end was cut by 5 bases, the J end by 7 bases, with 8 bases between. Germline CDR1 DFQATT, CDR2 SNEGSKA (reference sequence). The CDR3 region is CSAPVREKLFF. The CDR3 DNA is TGCAGTGCTCCGGTGCGTGAAAAACTGTTTTTT.